This T cell receptor beta chain was identified during a study of T cell responses to AZD1222 COVID-19 vaccine. Study at large: Second-dose recipients at about 4 or about 12 weeks were treated as one pooled group.

The repertoire was sequenced with immunoSEQ multiplex PCR; TCRdb's copy has only in-frame clones and lacks some. Of some 130,000 clones listed, approximately 90% were seen once; the top ten hold roughly 2.4%. The material sequenced was peripheral blood, taken on day 0 of AZD1222 vaccination. This sequence originates from an adult in good health.

The CDR3 is CASSPRPGFDYGYTF. CDR3 DNA sequence: TGTGCCAGCAGCCCCCGGCCAGGGTTTGACTATGGCTACACCTTC. The genes are TRBV14 and TRBJ1-2, with TRBD1 as a possible D gene (5 bases). V was clipped by 4 bases and J by 3 bases, with 15 bases between them. CDR3 length: 15 residues. Germline V gives CDR1 SGHDN, CDR2 FVKESK.